This T cell receptor beta chain comes out of a study of blood T cell repertoires in COVID-19. Here immunoSEQ multiplex PCR was the method, and the copy in TCRdb shows in-frame clones only, minus some. This sample has 80,000 to 100,000 clones, with roughly nine tenths found just once. V lost 1 base, J lost 1 base, and 4 bases lay in between. The germline gives CDR1 LNHDA, CDR2 SQIVND (reference sequence). CDR3 length: 14 residues. The sequence came from a human donor with active COVID-19. The donor label of this sample is uncertain. V gene TRBV19 combines with J gene TRBJ2-2; no reliable D call. Sequenced input: peripheral blood. In nucleotides, the CDR3 is TGTGCCAGTAGTATAGCAGAGAACACCGGGGAGCTGTTTTTT. This translates into CASSIAENTGELFF.